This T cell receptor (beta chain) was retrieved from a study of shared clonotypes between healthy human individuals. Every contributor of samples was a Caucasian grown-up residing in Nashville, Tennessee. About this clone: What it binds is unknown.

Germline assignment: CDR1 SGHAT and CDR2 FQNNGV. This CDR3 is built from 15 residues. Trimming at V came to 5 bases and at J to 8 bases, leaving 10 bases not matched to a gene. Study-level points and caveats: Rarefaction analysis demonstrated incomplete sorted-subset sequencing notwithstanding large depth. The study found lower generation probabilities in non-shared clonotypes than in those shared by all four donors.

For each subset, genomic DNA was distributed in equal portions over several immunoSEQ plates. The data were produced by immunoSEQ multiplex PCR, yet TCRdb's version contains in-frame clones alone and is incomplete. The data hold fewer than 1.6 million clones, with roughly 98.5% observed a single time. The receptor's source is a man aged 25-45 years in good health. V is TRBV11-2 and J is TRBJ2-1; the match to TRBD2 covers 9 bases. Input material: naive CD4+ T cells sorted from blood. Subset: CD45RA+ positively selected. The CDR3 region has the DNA TGTGCCAGCAGCCCAGCGGCGGGAGGGCCCCATGAGCAGTTCTTC. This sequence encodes CASSPAAGGPHEQFF. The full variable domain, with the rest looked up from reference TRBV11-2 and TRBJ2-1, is EAGVAQSPRYKIIEKRQSVAFWCNPISGHATLYWYQQILGQGPKLLIQFQNNGVVDDSQLPKDRFSAERLKGVDSTLKIQPAKLEDSAVYLCASSPAAGGPHEQFFGPGTRLTVL.